This T cell receptor beta chain was recorded in a study of beta chain features in type 1 diabetes. Study summary: Age and gender were similar between patients and healthy donors, as were cell yields.

This clone was found a few times. Its target is not known. Study-wide results and caveats: In every one of the four CD4+ subsets, TCRB CDR3s were moderately but significantly shorter in Type 1 diabetes patients. Healthy donors had naive, central memory and Treg TCRB repertoires that appeared less similar than those seen among patients. More deletions and fewer insertions at VDJ junctions were seen in type 1 diabetes patients.

Cell sorting via CD45RO/CCR7/CD25/CD127/CD95/CD27 was performed to obtain CD4+ naive, central memory, regulatory and stem cell-like memory cells. All of the isolated RNA was reverse transcribed, so expressed TCRB transcripts were sequenced. Clones were read by immunoSEQ multiplex PCR, and TCRdb kept only the in-frame ones, dropping some. The sample carries about 700,000 clones, 10% to 15% recorded once. The CDR3 loop spans 14 amino acids. The V end lost 2 bases, the J end lost 1 base, and 8 bases lay between the germline ends. The V gene's germline CDR1 is SEHNR and CDR2 FQNEAQ (reference sequence). Sequenced sample: naive CD4+ T cells from blood. The TCR was taken from a young man with type 1 diabetes. The J gene is TRBJ1-1, the V gene TRBV7-9, with D hard to call. The CDR3 sequence is CASSLMVGNTEAFF. DNA of the CDR3: TGTGCCAGCAGCTTAATGGTTGGGAACACTGAAGCTTTCTTT.